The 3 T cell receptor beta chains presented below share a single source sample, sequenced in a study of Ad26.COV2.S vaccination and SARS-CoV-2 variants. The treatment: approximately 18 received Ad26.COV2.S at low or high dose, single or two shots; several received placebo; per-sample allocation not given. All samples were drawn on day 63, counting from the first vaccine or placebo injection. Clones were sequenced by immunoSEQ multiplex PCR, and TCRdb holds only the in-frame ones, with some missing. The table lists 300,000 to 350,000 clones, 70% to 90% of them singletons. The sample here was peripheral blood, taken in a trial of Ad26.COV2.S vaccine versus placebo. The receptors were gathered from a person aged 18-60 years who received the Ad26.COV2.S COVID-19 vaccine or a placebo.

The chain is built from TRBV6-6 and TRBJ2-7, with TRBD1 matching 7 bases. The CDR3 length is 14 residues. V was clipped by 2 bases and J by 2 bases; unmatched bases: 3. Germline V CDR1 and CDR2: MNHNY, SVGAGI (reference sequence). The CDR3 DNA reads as TGTGCCAGCAGTTACCCGGGACAGCCCTACGAGCAGTACTTC. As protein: CASSYPGQPYEQYF.

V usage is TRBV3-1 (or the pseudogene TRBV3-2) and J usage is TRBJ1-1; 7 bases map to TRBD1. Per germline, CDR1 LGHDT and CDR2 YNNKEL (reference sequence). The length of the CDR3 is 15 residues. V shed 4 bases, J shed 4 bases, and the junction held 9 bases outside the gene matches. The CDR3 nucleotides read TGTGCCAGCAGCCTGGCAGGGGGAGGGACCACTGAAGCTTTCTTT. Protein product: CASSLAGGGTTEAFF.

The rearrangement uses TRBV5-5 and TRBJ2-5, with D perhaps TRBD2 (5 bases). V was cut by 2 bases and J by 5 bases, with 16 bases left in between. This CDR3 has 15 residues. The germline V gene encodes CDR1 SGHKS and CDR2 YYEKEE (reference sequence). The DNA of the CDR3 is TGTGCCAGCAGCTTTCAGGACTCCAGGTCGGAGACCCAGTACTTC. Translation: CASSFQDSRSETQYF.